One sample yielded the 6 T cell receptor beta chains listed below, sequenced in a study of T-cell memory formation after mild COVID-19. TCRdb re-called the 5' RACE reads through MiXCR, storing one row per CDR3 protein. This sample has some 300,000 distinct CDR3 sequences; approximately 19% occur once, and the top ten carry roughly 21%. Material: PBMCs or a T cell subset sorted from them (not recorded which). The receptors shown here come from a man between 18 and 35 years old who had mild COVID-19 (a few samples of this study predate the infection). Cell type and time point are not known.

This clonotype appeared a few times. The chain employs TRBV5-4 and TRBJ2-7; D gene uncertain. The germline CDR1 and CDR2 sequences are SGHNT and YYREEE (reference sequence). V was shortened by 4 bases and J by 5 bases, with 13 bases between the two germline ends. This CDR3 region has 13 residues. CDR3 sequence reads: CASSPVGSDEQYF. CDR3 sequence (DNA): TGTGCCAGCAGCCCGGTGGGTTCGGACGAGCAGTACTTC.

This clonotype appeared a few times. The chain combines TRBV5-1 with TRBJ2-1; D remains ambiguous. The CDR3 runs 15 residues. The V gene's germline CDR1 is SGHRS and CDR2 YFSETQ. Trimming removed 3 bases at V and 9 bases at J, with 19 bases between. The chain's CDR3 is CASSSGQPIESEQFF. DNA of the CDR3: TGCGCCAGCAGCTCGGGTCAGCCTATAGAGAGTGAGCAGTTCTTC. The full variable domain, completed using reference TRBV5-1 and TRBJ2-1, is KAGVTQTPRYLIKTRGQQVTLSCSPISGHRSVSWYQQTPGQGLQFLFEYFSETQRNKGNFPGRFSGRQFSNSRSEMNVSTLELGDSALYLCASSSGQPIESEQFFGPGTRLTVL.

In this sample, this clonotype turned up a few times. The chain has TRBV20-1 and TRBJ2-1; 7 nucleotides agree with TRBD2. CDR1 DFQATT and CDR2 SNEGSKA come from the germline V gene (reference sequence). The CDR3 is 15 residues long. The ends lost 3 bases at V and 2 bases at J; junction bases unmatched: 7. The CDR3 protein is CSASTRGGTYNEQFF. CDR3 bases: TGCAGTGCTAGTACCCGGGGAGGGACCTACAATGAGCAGTTCTTC.

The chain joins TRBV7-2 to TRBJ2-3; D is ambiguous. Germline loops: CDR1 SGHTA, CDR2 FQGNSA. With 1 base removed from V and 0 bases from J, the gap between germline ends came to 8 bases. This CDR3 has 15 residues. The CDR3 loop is CASSLGETSTDTQYF. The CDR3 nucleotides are TGTGCCAGCAGCTTAGGGGAAACTAGCACAGATACGCAGTATTTT.

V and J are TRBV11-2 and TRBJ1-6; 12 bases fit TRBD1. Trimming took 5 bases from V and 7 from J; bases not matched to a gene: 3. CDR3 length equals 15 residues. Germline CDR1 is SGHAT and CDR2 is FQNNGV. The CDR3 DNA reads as TGTGCCAGCAGCGGGACAGGGGGCCTAAATTCACCCCTCCACTTT. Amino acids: CASSGTGGLNSPLHF.

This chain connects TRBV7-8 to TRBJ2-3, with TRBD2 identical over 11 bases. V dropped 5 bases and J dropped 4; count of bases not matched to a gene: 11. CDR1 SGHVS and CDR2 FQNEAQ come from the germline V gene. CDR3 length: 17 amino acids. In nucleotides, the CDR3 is TGTGCCAGCAGCCCCTATCGACTAGCGGGGTTCTCAGATACGCAGTATTTT. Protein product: CASSPYRLAGFSDTQYF.